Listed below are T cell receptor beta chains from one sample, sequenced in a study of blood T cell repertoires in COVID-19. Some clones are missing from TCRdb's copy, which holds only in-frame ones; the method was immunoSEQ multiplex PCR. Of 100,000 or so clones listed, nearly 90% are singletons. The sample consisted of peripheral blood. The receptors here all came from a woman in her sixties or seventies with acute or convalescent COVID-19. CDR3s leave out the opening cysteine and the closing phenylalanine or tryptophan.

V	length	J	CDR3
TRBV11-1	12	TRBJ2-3	ASKTSGSTDTQY
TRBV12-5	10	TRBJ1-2	ASGKEIYGYT
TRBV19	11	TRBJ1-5	ASNAYSNQPQH
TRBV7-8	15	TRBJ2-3	ASSFGRAPFYTDTQY
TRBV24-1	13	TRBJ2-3	ATSDPQGGVDTQY
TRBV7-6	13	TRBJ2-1	ASSLGYSGSDEQF
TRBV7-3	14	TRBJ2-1	ASSSTRGTSKHEQF
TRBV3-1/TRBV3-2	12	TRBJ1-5	ASSQDQAYQPQH
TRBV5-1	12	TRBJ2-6	ASSFTAGANVLT
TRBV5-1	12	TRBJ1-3	ASSLEGFGNTIY
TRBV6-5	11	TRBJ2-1	ASSYRGYNEQF
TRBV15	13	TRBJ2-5	ATSRVGGSSWIQY
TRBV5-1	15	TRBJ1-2	ASSLAEDRGGIYGYT
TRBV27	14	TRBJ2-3	ASNPGTSGRSDTQY
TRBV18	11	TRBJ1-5	ASSTDRNQPQH
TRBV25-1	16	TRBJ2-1	ASSEYEGLADSYNEQF
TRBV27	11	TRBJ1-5	ASTPRVGQPQH
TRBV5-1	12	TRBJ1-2	ASRDPGSGSGYT
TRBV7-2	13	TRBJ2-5	ASSLGNRASETQY
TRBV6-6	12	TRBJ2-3	ATGLAGLTDTQY
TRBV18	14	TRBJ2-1	ASSLALAGGYNEQF
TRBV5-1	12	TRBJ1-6	ASSLDRGNSPLH
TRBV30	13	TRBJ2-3	AWSVRLTGTDTQY